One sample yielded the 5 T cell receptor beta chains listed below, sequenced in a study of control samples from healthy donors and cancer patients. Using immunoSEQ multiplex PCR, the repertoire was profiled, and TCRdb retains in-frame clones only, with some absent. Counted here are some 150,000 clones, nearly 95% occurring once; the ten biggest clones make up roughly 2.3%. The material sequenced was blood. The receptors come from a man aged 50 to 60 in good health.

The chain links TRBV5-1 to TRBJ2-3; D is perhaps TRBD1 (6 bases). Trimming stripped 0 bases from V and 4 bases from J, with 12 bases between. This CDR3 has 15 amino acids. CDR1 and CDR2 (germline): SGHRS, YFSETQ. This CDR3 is CASSLVGTSPDTQYF. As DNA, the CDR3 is TGCGCCAGCAGCTTGGTTGGGACAAGCCCAGATACGCAGTATTTT.

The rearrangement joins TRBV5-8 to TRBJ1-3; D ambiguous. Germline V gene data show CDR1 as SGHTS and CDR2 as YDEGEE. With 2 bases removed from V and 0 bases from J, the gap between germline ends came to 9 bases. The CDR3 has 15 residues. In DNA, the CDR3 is TGTGCCAGCAGCTTCCTAAGAGTCTCTGGAAACACCATATATTTT. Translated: CASSFLRVSGNTIYF.

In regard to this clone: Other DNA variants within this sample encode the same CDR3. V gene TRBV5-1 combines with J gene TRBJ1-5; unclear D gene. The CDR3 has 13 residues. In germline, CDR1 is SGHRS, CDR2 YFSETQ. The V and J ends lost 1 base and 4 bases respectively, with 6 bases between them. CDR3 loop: CASSLTLNQPQHF. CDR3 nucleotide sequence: TGCGCCAGCAGCTTGACATTAAATCAGCCCCAGCATTTT.

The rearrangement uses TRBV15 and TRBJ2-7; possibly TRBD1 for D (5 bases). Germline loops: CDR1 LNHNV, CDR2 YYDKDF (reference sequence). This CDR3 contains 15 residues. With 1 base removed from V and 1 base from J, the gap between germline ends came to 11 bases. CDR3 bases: TGTGCCACCAGCAGAGCTCCCCAGGGTTCCTACGAGCAGTACTTC. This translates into CATSRAPQGSYEQYF.

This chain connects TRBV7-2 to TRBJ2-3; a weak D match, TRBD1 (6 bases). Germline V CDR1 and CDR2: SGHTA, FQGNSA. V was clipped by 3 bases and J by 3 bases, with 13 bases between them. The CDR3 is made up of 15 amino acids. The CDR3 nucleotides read TGTGCCAGCAGCTTCCTTACAGGGTTGACAGATACGCAGTATTTT. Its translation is CASSFLTGLTDTQYF.